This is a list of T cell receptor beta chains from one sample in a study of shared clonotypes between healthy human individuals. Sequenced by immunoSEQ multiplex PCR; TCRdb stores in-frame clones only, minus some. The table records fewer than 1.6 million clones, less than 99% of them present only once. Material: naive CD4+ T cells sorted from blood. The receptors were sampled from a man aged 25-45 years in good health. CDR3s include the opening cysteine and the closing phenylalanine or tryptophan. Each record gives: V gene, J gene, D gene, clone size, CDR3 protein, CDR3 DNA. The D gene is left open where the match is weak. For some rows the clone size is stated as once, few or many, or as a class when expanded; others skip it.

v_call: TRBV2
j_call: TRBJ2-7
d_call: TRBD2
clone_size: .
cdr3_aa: CASKRGGQLYEQYF
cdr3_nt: TGTGCCAGCAAGCGGGGGGGACAACTGTACGAGCAGTACTTC

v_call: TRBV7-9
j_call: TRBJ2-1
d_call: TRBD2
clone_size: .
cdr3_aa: CASSLYSSGRAGYNEQFF
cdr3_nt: TGTGCCAGCAGCTTATATTCTAGCGGGAGGGCCGGTTACAATGAGCAGTTCTTC

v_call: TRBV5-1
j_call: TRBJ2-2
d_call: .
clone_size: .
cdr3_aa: CASGEWGSNTGELFF
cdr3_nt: TGCGCCAGCGGGGAGTGGGGGTCGAACACCGGGGAGCTGTTTTTT

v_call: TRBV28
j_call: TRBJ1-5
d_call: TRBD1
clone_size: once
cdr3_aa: CASSPSGTGGNQPQHF
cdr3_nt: TGTGCCAGCAGTCCCTCCGGGACAGGGGGCAATCAGCCCCAGCATTTT

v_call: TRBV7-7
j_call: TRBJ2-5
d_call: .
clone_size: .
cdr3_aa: CASSLDFQETQYF
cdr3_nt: TGTGCCAGCAGCCTTGACTTTCAAGAGACCCAGTACTTC

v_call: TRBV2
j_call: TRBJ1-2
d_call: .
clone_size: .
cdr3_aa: CASSDSPGTVNDYGYTF
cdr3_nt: TGTGCCAGCAGTGATAGCCCTGGGACGGTCAACGACTATGGCTACACCTTC

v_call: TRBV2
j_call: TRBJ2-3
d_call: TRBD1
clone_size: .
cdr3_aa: CASVGQGPSDTQYF
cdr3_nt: TGTGCCAGCGTCGGACAGGGGCCGTCTGATACGCAGTATTTT

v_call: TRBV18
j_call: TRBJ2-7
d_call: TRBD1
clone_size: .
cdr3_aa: CASSPSGQGAYEQYF
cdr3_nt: TGTGCCAGCTCACCTTCCGGACAGGGGGCCTACGAGCAGTACTTC

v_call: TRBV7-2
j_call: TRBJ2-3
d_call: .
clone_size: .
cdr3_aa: CASGSKMGLDTQYF
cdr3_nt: TGTGCCAGCGGCAGTAAAATGGGTTTGGATACGCAGTATTTT

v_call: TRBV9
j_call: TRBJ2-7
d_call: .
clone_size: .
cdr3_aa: CASSVAGLSSYEQYF
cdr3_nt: TGTGCCAGCAGCGTAGCGGGACTTTCCTCCTACGAGCAGTACTTC

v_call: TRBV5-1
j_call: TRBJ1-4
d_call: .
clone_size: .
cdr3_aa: CASSLGPATNEKLFF
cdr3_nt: TGCGCCAGCAGCTTAGGCCCTGCAACTAATGAAAAACTGTTTTTT

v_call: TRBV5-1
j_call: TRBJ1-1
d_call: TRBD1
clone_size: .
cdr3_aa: CASSLARGAGQGNTEAFF
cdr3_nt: TGCGCCAGCAGCTTGGCGAGGGGTGCAGGACAGGGGAACACTGAAGCTTTCTTT

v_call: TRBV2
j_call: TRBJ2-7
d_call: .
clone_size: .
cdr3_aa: CASSEFLYEQYF
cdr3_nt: TGTGCCAGCAGTGAATTCCTATACGAGCAGTACTTC

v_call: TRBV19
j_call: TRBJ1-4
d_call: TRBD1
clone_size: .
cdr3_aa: CASSTGTGLVNEKLFF
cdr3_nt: TGTGCCAGTAGTACCGGGACAGGCCTCGTTAATGAAAAACTGTTTTTT

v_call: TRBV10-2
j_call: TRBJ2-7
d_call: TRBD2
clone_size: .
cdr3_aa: CASSELAGGLRDEQYF
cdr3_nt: TGCGCCAGCAGTGAGTTGGCGGGAGGGCTTCGGGACGAGCAGTACTTC

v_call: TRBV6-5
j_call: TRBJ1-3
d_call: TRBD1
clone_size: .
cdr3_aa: CASSSNRGTGNTIYF
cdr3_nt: TGTGCCAGCAGCAGCAACAGGGGGACAGGAAACACCATATATTTT

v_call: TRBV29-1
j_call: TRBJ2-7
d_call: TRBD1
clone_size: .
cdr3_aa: CSVDTQGSYEQYF
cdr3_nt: TGCAGCGTTGACACACAGGGGTCCTACGAGCAGTACTTC

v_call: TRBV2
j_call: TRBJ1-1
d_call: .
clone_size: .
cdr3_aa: CASSQEVSGTEAFF
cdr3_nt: TGTGCCAGCAGTCAAGAAGTGTCAGGGACTGAAGCTTTCTTT

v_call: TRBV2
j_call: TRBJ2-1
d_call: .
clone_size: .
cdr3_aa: CASSRGISPRDEQFF
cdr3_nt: TGTGCCAGCAGTCGGGGGATCTCTCCTCGGGATGAGCAGTTCTTC

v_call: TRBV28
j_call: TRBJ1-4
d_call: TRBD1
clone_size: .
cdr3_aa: CATSRDRDATNEKLFF
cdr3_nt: TGTGCCACAAGCCGGGACAGGGATGCAACTAATGAAAAACTGTTTTTT

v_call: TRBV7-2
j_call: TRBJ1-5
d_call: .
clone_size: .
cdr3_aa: CASSLAGNHGQPQHF
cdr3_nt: TGTGCCAGCAGCTTAGCAGGGAATCACGGTCAGCCCCAGCATTTT

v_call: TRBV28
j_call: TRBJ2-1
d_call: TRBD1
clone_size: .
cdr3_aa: CASSSTTGQGGYNEQFF
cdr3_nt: TGTGCCAGCAGTTCAACCACGGGACAGGGAGGCTACAATGAGCAGTTCTTC

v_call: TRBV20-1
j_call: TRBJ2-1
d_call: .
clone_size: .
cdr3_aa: CSARGWGEQFF
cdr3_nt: TGCAGTGCTAGAGGGTGGGGTGAGCAGTTCTTC

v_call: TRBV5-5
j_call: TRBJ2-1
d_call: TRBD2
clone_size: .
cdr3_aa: CASKLGTSGNEQFF
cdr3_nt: TGTGCCAGCAAACTTGGAACTAGCGGCAATGAGCAGTTCTTC

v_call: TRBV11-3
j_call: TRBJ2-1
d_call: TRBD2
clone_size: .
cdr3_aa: CASSWTSEIYNEQFF
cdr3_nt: TGTGCCAGCTCCTGGACTAGCGAGATATACAATGAGCAGTTCTTC

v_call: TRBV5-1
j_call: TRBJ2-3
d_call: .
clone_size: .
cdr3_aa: CASSLPDSDTGTQYF
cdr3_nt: TGCGCCAGCAGCTTGCCGGACTCCGATACCGGAACGCAGTATTTT

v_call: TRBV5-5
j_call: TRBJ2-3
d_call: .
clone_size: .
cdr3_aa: CASSFWLTDTQYF
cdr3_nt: TGTGCCAGCAGCTTCTGGTTGACAGATACGCAGTATTTT

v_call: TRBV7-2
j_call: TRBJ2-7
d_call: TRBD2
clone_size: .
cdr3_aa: CASSLAGTSPYEQYF
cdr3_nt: TGTGCCAGCAGCTTAGCCGGGACTAGCCCCTACGAGCAGTACTTC

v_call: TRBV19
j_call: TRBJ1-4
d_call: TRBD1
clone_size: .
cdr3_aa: CASTPGDRGHEKLFF
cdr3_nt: TGTGCCAGTACCCCCGGGGACAGGGGGCATGAAAAACTGTTTTTT

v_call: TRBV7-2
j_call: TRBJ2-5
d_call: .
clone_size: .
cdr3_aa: CASSLARETQYF
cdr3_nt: TGTGCCAGCAGCTTAGCGCGCGAGACCCAGTACTTC

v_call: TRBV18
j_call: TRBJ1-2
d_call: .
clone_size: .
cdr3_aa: CASSPLAGLANYGYTF
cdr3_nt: TGTGCCAGCTCACCACTTGCGGGTTTAGCTAACTATGGCTACACCTTC

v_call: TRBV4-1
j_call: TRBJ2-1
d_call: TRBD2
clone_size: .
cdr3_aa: CASSPRSGTGTRGSFF
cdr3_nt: TGCGCCAGCAGCCCCCGAAGCGGTACGGGGACTAGGGGTTCGTTCTTC

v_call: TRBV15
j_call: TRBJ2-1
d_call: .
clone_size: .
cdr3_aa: CATSRDRQEQFF
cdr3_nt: TGTGCCACCAGCAGAGATCGACAGGAGCAGTTCTTC

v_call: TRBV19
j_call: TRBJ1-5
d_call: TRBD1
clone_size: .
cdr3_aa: CASSQGGPQHF
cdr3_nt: TGTGCCAGTAGCCAGGGGGGCCCCCAGCATTTT

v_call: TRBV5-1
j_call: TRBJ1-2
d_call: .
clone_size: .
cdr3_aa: CASSQFVEGYGYTF
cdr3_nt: TGCGCCAGCAGTCAATTCGTCGAGGGCTATGGCTACACCTTC

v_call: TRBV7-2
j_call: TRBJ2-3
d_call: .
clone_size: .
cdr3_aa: CASSPRRSSTDTQYF
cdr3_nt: TGTGCCAGCAGCCCAAGACGATCTAGCACAGATACGCAGTATTTT

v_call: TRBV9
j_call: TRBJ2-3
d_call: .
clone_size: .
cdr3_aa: CASSVTPFGVVDTQYF
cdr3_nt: TGTGCCAGCAGCGTAACTCCCTTTGGGGTGGTAGATACGCAGTATTTT

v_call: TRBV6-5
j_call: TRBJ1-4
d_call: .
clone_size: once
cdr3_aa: CASRTGRSGEKLFF
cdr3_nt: TGTGCCAGCAGAACCGGACGCTCGGGAGAAAAACTGTTTTTT

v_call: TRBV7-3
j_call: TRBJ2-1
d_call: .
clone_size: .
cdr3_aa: CASSLTRGNEQFF
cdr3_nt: TGTGCCAGCAGCCTAACGAGGGGAAATGAGCAGTTCTTC

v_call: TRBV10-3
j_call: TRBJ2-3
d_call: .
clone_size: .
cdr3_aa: CAISELRGSTDTQYF
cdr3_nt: TGTGCCATCAGTGAGTTGCGGGGAAGCACAGATACGCAGTATTTT

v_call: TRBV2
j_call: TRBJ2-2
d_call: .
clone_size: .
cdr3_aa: CASSLRDSGSGELFF
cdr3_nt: TGTGCCAGCAGTCTCCGGGACTCGGGAAGCGGGGAGCTGTTTTTT

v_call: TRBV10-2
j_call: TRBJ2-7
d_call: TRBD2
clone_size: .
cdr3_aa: CASSDHASGSYEQYF
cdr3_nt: TGCGCCAGCAGTGATCACGCTAGCGGATCCTACGAGCAGTACTTC

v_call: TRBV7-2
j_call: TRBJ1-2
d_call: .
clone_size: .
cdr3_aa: CASSQTQGRYGYTF
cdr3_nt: TGTGCCAGCAGCCAGACGCAGGGACGATATGGCTACACCTTC

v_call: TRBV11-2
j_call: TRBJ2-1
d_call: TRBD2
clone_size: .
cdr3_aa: CASSIIAGGADEQFF
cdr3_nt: TGTGCCAGCAGCATAATAGCGGGAGGGGCCGATGAGCAGTTCTTC

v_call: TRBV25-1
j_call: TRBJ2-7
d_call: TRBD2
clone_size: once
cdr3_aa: CASSEWVAGGSSSEQYF
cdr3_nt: TGTGCCAGCAGTGAATGGGTAGCGGGAGGTTCCTCAAGCGAGCAGTACTTC

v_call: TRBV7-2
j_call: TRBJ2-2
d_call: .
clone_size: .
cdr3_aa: CASSLGQDFGELFF
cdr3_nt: TGTGCCAGCAGCTTAGGACAGGACTTCGGGGAGCTGTTTTTT

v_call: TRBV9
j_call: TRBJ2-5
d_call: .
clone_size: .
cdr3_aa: CASSPGGFHQETQYF
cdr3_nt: TGTGCCAGCAGCCCAGGGGGGTTCCACCAAGAGACCCAGTACTTC

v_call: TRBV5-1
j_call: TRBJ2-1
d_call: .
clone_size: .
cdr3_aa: CASSARLVGDEQFF
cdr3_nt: TGCGCCAGCAGCGCCCGACTAGTGGGGGATGAGCAGTTCTTC

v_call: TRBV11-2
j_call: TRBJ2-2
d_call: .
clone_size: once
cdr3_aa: CASSLGAQLNTGELFF
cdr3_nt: TGTGCCAGCAGCTTAGGGGCCCAACTGAACACCGGGGAGCTGTTTTTT

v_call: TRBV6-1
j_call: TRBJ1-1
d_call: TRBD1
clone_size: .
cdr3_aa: CASSAWTGGARTEAFF
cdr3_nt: TGTGCCAGCAGTGCCTGGACAGGGGGCGCGCGAACTGAAGCTTTCTTT

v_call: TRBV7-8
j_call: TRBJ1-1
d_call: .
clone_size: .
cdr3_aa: CASIPGRLLNMNTEAFF
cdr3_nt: TGTGCCAGCATACCCGGGCGACTACTAAATATGAACACTGAAGCTTTCTTT

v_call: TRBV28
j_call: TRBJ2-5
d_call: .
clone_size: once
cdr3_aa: CASGTTFKETQYF
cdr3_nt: TGTGCCAGTGGAACTACGTTCAAAGAGACCCAGTACTTC

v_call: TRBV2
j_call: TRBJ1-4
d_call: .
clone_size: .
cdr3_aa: CASIKGHLNEKLFF
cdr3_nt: TGTGCCAGCATCAAGGGACACCTTAATGAAAAACTGTTTTTT

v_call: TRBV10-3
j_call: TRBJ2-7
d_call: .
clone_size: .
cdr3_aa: CAIGDLLSYEQYF
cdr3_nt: TGTGCCATCGGGGACTTGCTCTCCTACGAGCAGTACTTC

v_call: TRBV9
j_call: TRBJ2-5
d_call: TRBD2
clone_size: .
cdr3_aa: CASSVGAGVGETQYF
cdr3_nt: TGTGCCAGCAGCGTAGGAGCGGGAGTGGGAGAGACCCAGTACTTC

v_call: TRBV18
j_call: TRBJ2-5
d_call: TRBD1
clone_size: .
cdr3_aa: CASSPGDSLQETQYF
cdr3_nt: TGTGCCAGCTCACCTGGGGACAGCCTCCAAGAGACCCAGTACTTC

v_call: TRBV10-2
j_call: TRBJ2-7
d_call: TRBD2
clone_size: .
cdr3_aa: CASRETSGRAYEQYF
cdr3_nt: TGCGCCAGCAGGGAGACTAGCGGGAGGGCCTACGAGCAGTACTTC